The source of this T cell receptor (beta chain) is a study of T cell responses to AZD1222 COVID-19 vaccine. This clone was observed a single time. Its specificity is unknown. Here immunoSEQ multiplex PCR was the method, and the copy in TCRdb shows in-frame clones only, minus some. The sample lists around 150,000 clones, approximately 94% occurring once. Germline V gives CDR1 MNHEY, CDR2 SVGEGT. The CDR3 covers 15 residues. V dropped 0 bases and J dropped 7 bases, with 13 bases sitting between them. Points from the study as a whole: Elevations in Spike-specific TCR breadth and depth followed administration of two AZD1222 doses. Reportedly, close to half of spike-specific TCRs are directed against unmutated variant regions. None of the repertoires were sampled until the peak T cell response had passed. Donor demographics were predominantly white British with a female majority; clonal diversity may be underestimated.

The receptor's source is an adult in good health. Sequencing used peripheral blood, obtained on day 0 of AZD1222 vaccination. The V call is TRBV6-2 or TRBV6-3, the J call TRBJ1-5; D not resolved. CDR3 DNA sequence: TGTGCCAGCAGTTACTCAGGGAGGTTGGAGCAGCCCCAGCATTTT. Its translation: CASSYSGRLEQPQHF.